A single sample gave rise to the 8 T cell receptor beta chains below, sequenced in a study of blood T cells in healthy people across ages. The second PCR ran roughly 6 to 11 cycles with a sample-barcoded 5' primer and J-beta primers. TCRdb independently ran MiXCR on the 5' RACE reads; one entry per CDR3 protein. The top ten clones hold 6.5% to 8.5% of a sample with about 1.7 million distinct CDR3 sequences, roughly 27% of them seen once. Sequences were obtained from blood. All receptors derive from a woman aged 25 to 39 in good health.

The CDR3 loop reads CSARETLPQRRGTEAFF. CDR3 in DNA: TGCAGTGCTAGAGAGACGCTACCACAGCGGAGGGGTACTGAAGCTTTCTTT. The J gene is TRBJ1-1, the V gene TRBV20-1, with D perhaps matching TRBD1 (5 bases). Germline assignment: CDR1 DFQATT and CDR2 SNEGSKA (reference sequence). The CDR3 is 17 residues long. V lost 0 bases and J lost 5, with 22 bases in between.

There are a few counts of this clonotype. Compared with germline, one end of the junction differs, possibly owing to a read error. This chain uses TRBV10-3 with TRBJ1-5; D gene ambiguous. Germline assignment: CDR1 ENHRY and CDR2 SYGVKD. The CDR3 is 13 amino acids. The CDR3 is CAISPDSNQPRHF. In nucleotides, the CDR3 is TGTGCCATCAGTCCAGATAGCAATCAGCCCCGGCATTTT.

As regards this clonotype: A much larger clone lies a single base off, so this may be a read error. V usage is TRBV5-6 and J usage is TRBJ1-2, with TRBD1 matching 8 bases. Germline CDR1 reads SGHDT; CDR2 reads YYEEEE. The CDR3 runs 15 residues. CDR3: CASSSRQGTNHGYTF. The CDR3 coding sequence is TGTGCCAGCAGCTCCCGACAGGGGACTAACCATGGCTACACCTTC.

This clonotype was counted between two and nine times. This chain uses TRBV6-5 with TRBJ1-1; maybe TRBD1 (6 bases). Germline V CDR1 and CDR2: MNHEY, SVGAGI. Trimming left V 6 bases short and J 1 base short, with 15 bases between. CDR3 length: 15 amino acids. The CDR3 here is CASRPGGGRNTEAFF. CDR3 in DNA: TGTGCCAGCAGGCCTGGGGGGGGGCGGAACACTGAAGCTTTCTTT.

V gene TRBV7-8 combines with J gene TRBJ2-5, with unresolved D. V was cut by 1 base and J by 0 bases, with 9 bases left in between. The CDR3 is 15 residues long. From germline, CDR1 is SGHVS and CDR2 FQNEAQ. As DNA, the CDR3 is TGTGCCAGCAGCTTAGGGCAGGAATACCAAGAGACCCAGTACTTC. This encodes CASSLGQEYQETQYF.

The chain recombines TRBV6-1 with TRBJ2-5; 10 nucleotides line up with TRBD2. V lost 5 bases, J lost 4 bases, and 13 bases stayed unmatched. This CDR3 spans 17 amino acids. CDR1 and CDR2 (germline): MNHNS, SASEGT. CDR3 nucleotide sequence: TGTGCCAGCAGTCCCCGGGCTAGCGGGAGTCCTCGAGAGACCCAGTACTTC. This translates into CASSPRASGSPRETQYF.

The chain recombines TRBV5-1 with TRBJ2-3, with 7 bases aligning to TRBD1. CDR1 is SGHRS and CDR2 is YFSETQ in the germline V gene. The CDR3 consists of 14 residues. The V segment lost 10 bases and the J segment 2 bases; nucleotides outside the gene matches: 10. In nucleotides, the CDR3 is TGCGCCGGGGCCCCGGACAGGTTCACAGATACGCAGTATTTT. Protein product: CAGAPDRFTDTQYF.

This CDR3 is CASSRGPPQETQYF. The CDR3 bases are TGTGCCAGCAGCCGCGGCCCCCCACAAGAGACCCAGTACTTC. The chain uses TRBV5-4 and TRBJ2-5; D not resolved. V was pared by 4 bases and J by 2 bases, with 12 bases between. The CDR3 has 14 amino acids. Germline values: CDR1 SGHNT, CDR2 YYREEE (reference sequence). The whole variable domain, filled in from reference TRBV5-4 and TRBJ2-5, reads ETGVTQSPTHLIKTRGQQVTLRCSSQSGHNTVSWYQQALGQGPQFIFQYYREEENGRGNFPPRFSGLQFPNYSSELNVNALELDDSALYLCASSRGPPQETQYFGPGTRLLVL.